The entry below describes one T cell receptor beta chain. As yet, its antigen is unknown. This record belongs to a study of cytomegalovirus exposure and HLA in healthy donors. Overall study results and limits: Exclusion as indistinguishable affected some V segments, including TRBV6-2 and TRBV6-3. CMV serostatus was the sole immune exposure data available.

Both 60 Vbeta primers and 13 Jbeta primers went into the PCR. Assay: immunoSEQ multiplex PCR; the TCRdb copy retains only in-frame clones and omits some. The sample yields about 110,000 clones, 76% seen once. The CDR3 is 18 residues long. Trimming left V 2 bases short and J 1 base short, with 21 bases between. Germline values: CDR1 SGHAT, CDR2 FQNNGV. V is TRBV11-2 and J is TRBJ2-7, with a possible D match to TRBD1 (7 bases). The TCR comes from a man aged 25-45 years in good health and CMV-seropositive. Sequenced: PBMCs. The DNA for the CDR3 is TGTGCCAGCAGCTTACCTTCGCGCGGGACAGTTTGGTCCTACGAGCAGTACTTC. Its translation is CASSLPSRGTVWSYEQYF. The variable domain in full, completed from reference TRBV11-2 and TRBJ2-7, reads EAGVAQSPRYKIIEKRQSVAFWCNPISGHATLYWYQQILGQGPKLLIQFQNNGVVDDSQLPKDRFSAERLKGVDSTLKIQPAKLEDSAVYLCASSLPSRGTVWSYEQYFGPGTRLTVT.